Each of the 14 T cell receptor beta chains below was sequenced from the same sample in a study of T-cell reconstitution after alpha-beta-depleted transplantation in children. Using unique molecular identifiers, the investigators prepared the TCRbeta library. TCRdb re-derived calls from the PCR reads in MiXCR, one entry per CDR3 protein. The table includes over 550,000 distinct CDR3 sequences, roughly a tenth detected once. Sequenced here: PBMCs from the stem cell graft donor, sampled from the stem cell graft. The source is a human donor who donated a stem cell graft to a child with acute myeloid leukemia.

The table lists this clonotype with a few counts. The CDR3 loop is CSAIGETQYF. The CDR3 DNA reads as TGCAGTGCTATTGGCGAGACCCAGTACTTC. The V gene is TRBV20-1, the J gene TRBJ2-5; D gene uncertain. V was pared by 4 bases and J by 5 bases, with 5 bases between. Germline loops: CDR1 DFQATT, CDR2 SNEGSKA (reference sequence). This CDR3 is 10 amino acids long.

The chain employs TRBV25-1 and TRBJ2-7; D is unresolved. Trimming removed 11 bases at V and 4 bases at J, with 9 bases between. CDR3 size: 10 residues. Germline V CDR1 and CDR2: MGHDK, SYGVNS. The CDR3 reads CARLSYEQYF. In DNA form, the CDR3 reads TGTGCCCGTCTAAGTTACGAGCAGTACTTC.

This clonotype was picked up many times. V usage is TRBV6-5 and J usage is TRBJ2-7; TRBD2 agrees at 13 bases. Per the germline V gene, CDR1 is MNHEY and CDR2 is SVGAGI. The CDR3 has 15 amino acids. With 0 bases clipped from V and 7 bases from J, the junction kept 3 bases outside the gene matches. CDR3 in amino acids: CASSYSKGLAGEQYF. In DNA, the CDR3 is TGTGCCAGCAGTTACTCGAAGGGACTAGCGGGGGAGCAGTACTTC.

This clonotype was observed many times. The rearrangement links TRBV19 to TRBJ2-1, with 7 bases that match TRBD2. Losses at the gene ends were 6 bases for V and 9 bases for J; bases not matched to a gene: 2. This CDR3 has 11 residues. The germline gives CDR1 LNHDA, CDR2 SQIVND (reference sequence). The CDR3 DNA follows: TGTGCCAGTAGATGGGGGGGTGAGCAGTTCTTC. It is translated as CASRWGGEQFF. The variable domain in full, with the rest retrieved from reference TRBV19 and TRBJ2-1, is DGGITQSPKYLFRKEGQNVTLSCEQNLNHDAMYWYRQDPGQGLRLIYYSQIVNDFQKGDIAEGYSVSREKKESFPLTVTSAQKNPTAFYLCASRWGGEQFFGPGTRLTVL.

This clonotype was found many times. Here the CDR3 DNA reads TGTGCCAGCAGTCCATTAGCGGGAGGGCCCTCAAATGAGCAGTTCTTC. Translated: CASSPLAGGPSNEQFF. The chain links TRBV27 to TRBJ2-1, with 11 bases fitting TRBD2. After removal of 5 bases from V and 7 bases from J, the junction contained 10 bases not matched to a gene. From germline, CDR1 is MNHEY and CDR2 SMNVEV (reference sequence). The length of the CDR3 is 16 residues.

There are many counts of this clonotype. The rearrangement joins TRBV7-2 to TRBJ2-1; TRBD2 agrees at 8 bases. Per the germline V gene, CDR1 is SGHTA and CDR2 is FQGNSA. The CDR3 sequence is 15 residues long. The trim removed 1 base at V and 8 bases at J, leaving 7 bases unmatched. The CDR3 nucleotides are TGTGCCAGCAGCTTAGTATCCAGCGGGAGCCATGAGCAGTTCTTC. Its protein is CASSLVSSGSHEQFF.

The rearrangement joins TRBV20-1 to TRBJ1-3, with D possibly TRBD1 on 5 matching bases. CDR1 is DFQATT, CDR2 SNEGSKA, per germline (reference sequence). The ends were cut back, 1 base at V and 4 bases at J, with 11 bases in the middle. The CDR3 sequence is 14 residues long. The CDR3 loop reads CSARGGVGGNTIYF. CDR3 coding DNA: TGCAGTGCTAGAGGGGGCGTTGGCGGAAACACCATATATTTT.

Only a few counts were recorded for this clonotype. The chain has TRBV7-9 and TRBJ2-3; D could derive from TRBD1 or TRBD2 (5 bases each). This CDR3 region has 13 residues. CDR1 is SEHNR, CDR2 FQNEAQ, per germline (reference sequence). V was cut by 8 bases and J by 3 bases, with 12 bases left in between. CDR3 nucleotide sequence: TGTGCCAGCGATGGGGGAAGTACAGATACGCAGTATTTT. Amino acid sequence: CASDGGSTDTQYF.

V is TRBV4-3 and J is TRBJ2-7; 10 nucleotides align to TRBD2. The CDR3 is 17 amino acids. CDR1 and CDR2 from the germline V gene are LGHNA and YSLEER. J lost 4 bases, V lost 1 base, and 10 bases had no gene match. CDR3 loop: CASSQGDPGTSVYEQYF. The CDR3 DNA reads TGCGCCAGCAGCCAAGGGGACCCGGGGACTAGCGTATACGAGCAGTACTTC.

V and J are TRBV5-1 and TRBJ2-3, with 7 nucleotides matching TRBD2. With 4 bases clipped from V and 1 base from J, the junction kept 9 bases outside the gene matches. The CDR3 consists of 16 residues. The germline gives CDR1 SGHRS, CDR2 YFSETQ. CDR3 sequence reads: CASSLPAGVGTDTQYF. CDR3 nucleotides: TGCGCCAGCAGCCTCCCCGCGGGAGTAGGCACAGATACGCAGTATTTT.

The chain employs TRBV3-1 and TRBJ2-7, with 10 bases matching TRBD2. In germline, CDR1 is LGHDT, CDR2 YNNKEL (reference sequence). V lost 5 bases and J lost 2; bases outside the gene matches: 12. There are 17 residues in the CDR3. CDR3 DNA sequence: TGTGCCAGCAGCATCCGGACTAGCGGCCTCAAACCCTACGAGCAGTACTTC. It is translated as CASSIRTSGLKPYEQYF.

This clonotype showed up just a few times. The rearrangement uses TRBV2 and TRBJ2-3; TRBD1 aligns across 12 bases. The CDR3 totals 15 residues. Germline assignment: CDR1 SNHLY and CDR2 FYNNEI. V lost 5 bases and J lost 7; bases outside the gene matches: 7. The CDR3 reads CASSSGTGGAYTQYF. The DNA of the CDR3 is TGTGCCAGCAGTTCCGGGACAGGGGGCGCGTATACGCAGTATTTT.

The chain joins TRBV12-3 or TRBV12-4 to TRBJ2-2, with a possible D match to TRBD1 (5 bases). This CDR3 is 15 amino acids long. V was clipped by 2 bases and J by 1 base, with 8 bases between them. Written as DNA, the CDR3 is TGTGCCAGCAGTTTAAGGGGTGTGAACACCGGGGAGCTGTTTTTT. It yields the protein CASSLRGVNTGELFF.

The sample holds many counts of this clonotype. The chain recombines TRBV12-3 or TRBV12-4 with TRBJ2-2; D is unclear. V lost 5 bases to trimming and J lost 7 bases, with 8 bases between them. The length of the CDR3 is 12 residues. DNA of the CDR3: TGTGCCAGCAGTCTGTCCCTCGGGGAGCTGTTTTTT. It encodes CASSLSLGELFF.